This T cell receptor beta chain was observed in a study of T cells after yellow fever vaccination. Findings of the study overall: Abundant clonotypes from the bulk population could have been carried over as contaminants into FACS-sorted repertoires.

TCRdb re-derived calls from the 5' RACE reads in MiXCR, one entry per CDR3 protein. The repertoire holds hundreds of thousands of distinct CDR3 sequences, with roughly 20% as singletons. The V gene lost 4 bases and the J gene lost 4 bases, with 12 bases spanning the gap. Germline lookup yields CDR1 SGDLS and CDR2 YYNGEE. The CDR3 contains 14 residues. The count of this clonotype is one. As yet, its antigen is unknown. The TCR originated in a man younger than 35 who received the YFV17D yellow fever vaccine. The V call is TRBV9, the J call TRBJ1-5; D ambiguous. The sequencing here drew on PBMCs, taken before the yellow fever booster vaccination. The CDR3 DNA is TGTGCCAGCAGCCCAGGAGGGATGAATCAGCCCCAGCATTTT. Protein sequence: CASSPGGMNQPQHF.